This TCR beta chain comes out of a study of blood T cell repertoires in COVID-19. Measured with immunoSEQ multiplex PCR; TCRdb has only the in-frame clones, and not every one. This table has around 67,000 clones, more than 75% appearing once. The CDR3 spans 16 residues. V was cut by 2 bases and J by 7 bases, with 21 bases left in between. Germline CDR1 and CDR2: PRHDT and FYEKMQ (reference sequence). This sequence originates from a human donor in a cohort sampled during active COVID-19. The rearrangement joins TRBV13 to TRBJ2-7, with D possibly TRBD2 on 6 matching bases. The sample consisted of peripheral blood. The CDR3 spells CASSLRRSRGTREQYF. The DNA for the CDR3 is TGTGCCAGCAGCTTAAGGAGAAGCCGGGGGACTCGAGAGCAGTACTTC.